This is a list of T cell receptor beta chains from one sample in a study of tissue T cells after allogeneic stem cell transplantation. Sequencing used immunoSEQ multiplex PCR; TCRdb keeps in-frame clones, though not all of them. The sample records about 4,300 clones, approximately 66% being singletons. The sample consisted of left colon tissue, taken at autopsy. The receptors originated from a male donor aged 60 or over with lung cancer. CDR3s include the opening cysteine and the closing phenylalanine or tryptophan. Fields, in order: J gene, D gene, V gene, clone size, CDR3 DNA, CDR3 protein. A D gene is named only where the DNA matches it firmly. Size is stated for part of the rows, as once, few or many counts, or as a class when the clone is expanded.

j_call: TRBJ2-2; d_call: -; v_call: TRBV6-2/TRBV6-3; clone_size: once; cdr3_nt: TGTGCCAGCAGCTTGGGAGTCTATACCACCGGGGAGCTGTTTTTT; cdr3_aa: CASSLGVYTTGELFF
j_call: TRBJ1-1; d_call: -; v_call: TRBV7-2; clone_size: -; cdr3_nt: TGTGCCAGCAGCTTAGATGGCCCGCGGGCTTTCTTT; cdr3_aa: CASSLDGPRAFF
j_call: TRBJ2-5; d_call: -; v_call: TRBV21-1; clone_size: -; cdr3_nt: TGTGCCAGCACTTTGGAGGCGGGGGGGAAGCAAGAGACCCAGTACTTC; cdr3_aa: CASTLEAGGKQETQYF
j_call: TRBJ2-3; d_call: -; v_call: TRBV6-5; clone_size: -; cdr3_nt: TGTGCCAGCAGTTACTCAGCCGGAGGAGATACGCAGTATTTT; cdr3_aa: CASSYSAGGDTQYF
j_call: TRBJ1-1; d_call: -; v_call: TRBV27; clone_size: -; cdr3_nt: TGTGCCAGCAGGATAGGAAGCACTGAAGCTTTCTTT; cdr3_aa: CASRIGSTEAFF
j_call: TRBJ1-1; d_call: -; v_call: TRBV18; clone_size: -; cdr3_nt: TGTGCCAGCTCACCATTGCGAGCTGTTGGAATGAACACTGAAGCTTTCTTT; cdr3_aa: CASSPLRAVGMNTEAFF
j_call: TRBJ2-7; d_call: -; v_call: TRBV7-2; clone_size: -; cdr3_nt: TGTGCCAGCAGCTCGACACGCTACGAGCAGTACTTC; cdr3_aa: CASSSTRYEQYF
j_call: TRBJ1-1; d_call: -; v_call: TRBV3-1/TRBV3-2; clone_size: -; cdr3_nt: TGTGCCAGCAGCCAAGCTCACCACAGAAACACTGAAGCTTTCTTT; cdr3_aa: CASSQAHHRNTEAFF
j_call: TRBJ2-3; d_call: -; v_call: TRBV29-1; clone_size: -; cdr3_nt: TGCAGCGTTGTAAGGGCAGGCTCTAGCACAGATACGCAGTATTTT; cdr3_aa: CSVVRAGSSTDTQYF
j_call: TRBJ1-6; d_call: TRBD1; v_call: TRBV9; clone_size: -; cdr3_nt: TGTGCCCGCAGCGGGGGGACAGGGGGCGGTCCCCTCCACTTT; cdr3_aa: CARSGGTGGGPLHF
j_call: TRBJ2-7; d_call: TRBD2; v_call: TRBV6-5; clone_size: -; cdr3_nt: TGTGCCAGCAGTTATCTAGCGGGGGCATCCTACGAGCAGTACTTC; cdr3_aa: CASSYLAGASYEQYF
j_call: TRBJ2-5; d_call: -; v_call: TRBV7-3; clone_size: -; cdr3_nt: TGTGCCAGCAGCCCCCGTTCCGGGAGCCCAGAGACCCAGTACTTC; cdr3_aa: CASSPRSGSPETQYF
j_call: TRBJ2-3; d_call: TRBD2; v_call: TRBV29-1; clone_size: -; cdr3_nt: TGCAGCGTTGCCCTAGCGGGGGGGCGTACAGATACGCAGTATTTT; cdr3_aa: CSVALAGGRTDTQYF
j_call: TRBJ1-6; d_call: TRBD1; v_call: TRBV29-1; clone_size: -; cdr3_nt: TGCAGCGCCGGGACAGTTGATTCACCCCTCCACTTT; cdr3_aa: CSAGTVDSPLHF
j_call: TRBJ1-3; d_call: -; v_call: TRBV30; clone_size: -; cdr3_nt: TGTGCCTGGAGTCAGACGGTTGTCTCTGGAAACACCATATATTTT; cdr3_aa: CAWSQTVVSGNTIYF
j_call: TRBJ1-1; d_call: -; v_call: TRBV12-3/TRBV12-4; clone_size: -; cdr3_nt: TGTGCCAGCACACAGGAGACGAACACTGAAGCTTTCTTT; cdr3_aa: CASTQETNTEAFF
j_call: TRBJ1-5; d_call: -; v_call: TRBV7-2; clone_size: -; cdr3_nt: TGTGCCAGCAGCTTAGGGGTTAATCAGCCCCAGCATTTT; cdr3_aa: CASSLGVNQPQHF
j_call: TRBJ2-6; d_call: -; v_call: TRBV9; clone_size: few; cdr3_nt: TGTGCCAGCAACTACCCCCGTAACTCTGGGGCCAACGTCCTGACTTTC; cdr3_aa: CASNYPRNSGANVLTF
j_call: TRBJ2-3; d_call: -; v_call: TRBV6-5; clone_size: -; cdr3_nt: TGTGCCAGCAATAACTCACCAGATACGCAGTATTTT; cdr3_aa: CASNNSPDTQYF
j_call: TRBJ2-5; d_call: -; v_call: TRBV3-1/TRBV3-2; clone_size: -; cdr3_nt: TGTGCCAGCAGCCGCGCAGAGGATCAAGAGACCCAGTACTTC; cdr3_aa: CASSRAEDQETQYF
j_call: TRBJ2-2; d_call: -; v_call: TRBV7-2; clone_size: -; cdr3_nt: TGTGCCAGCAGCTTTCAGGGAGGATACACCGGGGAGCTGTTTTTT; cdr3_aa: CASSFQGGYTGELFF
j_call: TRBJ1-1; d_call: TRBD1; v_call: TRBV27; clone_size: few; cdr3_nt: TGTGCCAGCAGTTTGGACGGGGGGACAGCCGGGGGTTTCTTT; cdr3_aa: CASSLDGGTAGGFF
j_call: TRBJ1-5; d_call: TRBD1; v_call: TRBV6-2/TRBV6-3; clone_size: -; cdr3_nt: TGTGCCAGCAGTTCGGGGGACAGGGAAGTTCAGCCCCAGCATTTT; cdr3_aa: CASSSGDREVQPQHF
j_call: TRBJ2-7; d_call: -; v_call: TRBV4-3; clone_size: -; cdr3_nt: TGCGCCAGCAGCCAAGATAAGCGGCACTCTTACGAGCAGTACTTC; cdr3_aa: CASSQDKRHSYEQYF
j_call: TRBJ2-2; d_call: -; v_call: TRBV21-1; clone_size: -; cdr3_nt: TGTGCCAGCAACCTATATGGGGCGGGAGGCCGCGAGCTGTTTTTT; cdr3_aa: CASNLYGAGGRELFF
j_call: TRBJ2-7; d_call: TRBD1; v_call: TRBV2; clone_size: -; cdr3_nt: TGTGCCAGCAGTACCAGGGGGCGCCCCTACGAGCAGTACTTC; cdr3_aa: CASSTRGRPYEQYF
j_call: TRBJ2-3; d_call: TRBD2; v_call: TRBV9; clone_size: -; cdr3_nt: TGTGCCAGCAGCGGGACTAGCGGGACGCAGTATTTT; cdr3_aa: CASSGTSGTQYF
j_call: TRBJ2-1; d_call: TRBD2; v_call: TRBV25-1; clone_size: -; cdr3_nt: TGTGCCAGCAGTACCCTAGCGGCTACCTCCTACAATGAGCAGTTCTTC; cdr3_aa: CASSTLAATSYNEQFF
j_call: TRBJ2-2; d_call: TRBD1; v_call: TRBV7-7; clone_size: -; cdr3_nt: TGTGCCAGCAGCCAGGGACAGGGGAACACCGGGGAGCTGTTTTTT; cdr3_aa: CASSQGQGNTGELFF
j_call: TRBJ2-3; d_call: -; v_call: TRBV5-1; clone_size: -; cdr3_nt: TGCGCCAGCAGCTTGGCTTCGGGGGCCCGCACAGATACGCAGTATTTT; cdr3_aa: CASSLASGARTDTQYF
j_call: TRBJ2-1; d_call: TRBD1; v_call: TRBV18; clone_size: once; cdr3_nt: TGTGCCAGCTCAGCGTTACAGGGGGAGCAGTTCTTC; cdr3_aa: CASSALQGEQFF
j_call: TRBJ1-1; d_call: TRBD1; v_call: TRBV5-6; clone_size: -; cdr3_nt: TGTGCCAGCAGCTCACCCGGGACAGATGAAGCTTTCTTT; cdr3_aa: CASSSPGTDEAFF
j_call: TRBJ1-1; d_call: TRBD1; v_call: TRBV19; clone_size: -; cdr3_nt: TGTGCCAGTAGTATTGAGGACAGGAGGGTTTCGTTGTTT; cdr3_aa: CASSIEDRRVSLF
j_call: TRBJ1-1; d_call: -; v_call: TRBV5-1; clone_size: -; cdr3_nt: TGCGCCAGCAGCTTGGGGACCTCTCCCCTGAGGTACACTGAAGCTTTCTTT; cdr3_aa: CASSLGTSPLRYTEAFF
j_call: TRBJ2-5; d_call: -; v_call: TRBV5-1; clone_size: -; cdr3_nt: TGCGCCAGCAGGGAGGCGGAGACCCAGTACTTC; cdr3_aa: CASREAETQYF
j_call: TRBJ2-5; d_call: -; v_call: TRBV7-2; clone_size: -; cdr3_nt: TGTGCCAGCAGCTTTTATGCAGACCGTCAAGAGACCCAGTACTTC; cdr3_aa: CASSFYADRQETQYF
j_call: TRBJ1-5; d_call: -; v_call: TRBV10-3; clone_size: -; cdr3_nt: TGTGCCATCAGTGAAGGACGGAATAGCAATCAGCCCCAGCATTTT; cdr3_aa: CAISEGRNSNQPQHF
j_call: TRBJ1-1; d_call: -; v_call: TRBV7-2; clone_size: -; cdr3_nt: TGTGCCAGCAGCCCCGACATTACGAACACTGAAGCTTTCTTT; cdr3_aa: CASSPDITNTEAFF
j_call: TRBJ1-5; d_call: -; v_call: TRBV30; clone_size: -; cdr3_nt: TGTGCCTGGAGTGTAAAAGGCGGGAGCAATCAGCCCCAGCATTTT; cdr3_aa: CAWSVKGGSNQPQHF
j_call: TRBJ2-7; d_call: TRBD2; v_call: TRBV27; clone_size: -; cdr3_nt: TGTGCCAGCAGGATTACTAGCGGTTCAACCTACGAGCAGTACTTC; cdr3_aa: CASRITSGSTYEQYF
j_call: TRBJ2-1; d_call: -; v_call: TRBV9; clone_size: -; cdr3_nt: TGTGCCAGCAGCGTAGACATAACTGAGCAGTTCTTC; cdr3_aa: CASSVDITEQFF
j_call: TRBJ2-7; d_call: -; v_call: TRBV5-4; clone_size: -; cdr3_nt: TGTGCCAGCAGCGGGGAGCCATATCCTTCCTACGAGCAGTACTTC; cdr3_aa: CASSGEPYPSYEQYF
j_call: TRBJ2-5; d_call: TRBD1; v_call: TRBV5-4; clone_size: once; cdr3_nt: TGTGCCAGCAGCCCCCGGGACAGGGGTGGGGAGACCCAGTACTTC; cdr3_aa: CASSPRDRGGETQYF
j_call: TRBJ2-7; d_call: -; v_call: TRBV6-2/TRBV6-3; clone_size: -; cdr3_nt: TGTGCCAGCAGTTACTCTAGCCTAATTGGGACCTACGAGCAGTACTTC; cdr3_aa: CASSYSSLIGTYEQYF
j_call: TRBJ2-5; d_call: -; v_call: TRBV2; clone_size: -; cdr3_nt: TGTGCCAGCAGGGACCCGAGGGTTACCGAGACCCAGTACTTC; cdr3_aa: CASRDPRVTETQYF